This entry features one T cell receptor beta chain sequence. Its antigen is not yet known. Base qualities are not recorded, but no much larger clone differs from it by a single base. The source of the sample is a study of cytomegalovirus exposure and HLA in healthy donors (dated by TCRdb to 2015 to 2018). For context, the study as a whole: In an earlier analysis of several hundred of the donors, roughly 300 Gb of sequence data and 90 million to 130 million unique TCR beta sequences from about 180 million T cells were reported. An early release that covered some 640 HLA-typed donors contained about 300 gigabases of sequencing data and around 80 million unique TCR sequences. Of the roughly 390 genotyped donors, more than 75% were placed in the genetic ancestry cluster associated with self-reported Caucasian donors. The study was designed to test whether signatures of past pathogen exposure could be identified by cataloging public T cell receptors. The study used immunosequencing to profile the T cell repertoires of 666 subjects and linked those repertoires to cytomegalovirus serostatus. A separate validation cohort of over 95 different subjects was used in addition to the approximately 700-subject first cohort. High-throughput TCR immunosequencing, statistical association of individual TCRs with disease status, and machine learning were combined to predict cytomegalovirus infection status. A later analysis re-examined previously published TCR beta repertoires from roughly 720 donors and added high-resolution HLA genotyping to investigate patterns of TCR occurrence. In the later analysis, no new phenotypic data were used to find candidate immune exposures; instead, reliance was placed on TCR beta sequences and their occurrence across donors. In an earlier analysis of a few hundred of the donors, high-throughput TCR beta sequencing was used to judge whether each TCR beta V gene segment behaved as functional or pseudogenic. Donor age, sex, ethnicity and CMV serostatus were collected together with the repertoire data. A later genetic analysis used genome-wide SNP genotypes for about 60% of the roughly 670 donors, treating that subset as a discovery cohort. All discovery cohort repertoires had been generated using a single sequencing platform. Both class I and class II loci were covered by HLA typing, at four-digit resolution. The number of typed donors differed by locus: about 629-630 for A, B, C, DRB1 and DQB1; approximately 530 for DQA1; fewer than 610 for DPA1; and around 490 for DPB1. A handful of DR-DQ haplotypes were handled as single units for association and clustering because linkage in the cohort was strong. Among 398 genotyped donors of the cohort, an average of approximately 250,000 unique TCR beta nucleotide sequences were sequenced per donor, about a sixth of them non-productive.

On the study overall, not on this receptor specifically: In a later analysis, 15,000 to 20,000 TCR beta sequences were associated with specific HLA alleles at a false discovery rate of 0.05. V-gene and J-gene trimming of TCR beta chains was associated with a missense DCLRE1C variant in a later genetic analysis, and the association was replicated in an independent cohort. A later analysis found that most CMV-associated TCR beta chains appeared HLA-restricted, with HLA associations seemingly driven largely by CMV exposure. When HLA alleles, especially DR and DQ, strongly co-occurred, attributing TCR associations to individual alleles was difficult. According to a later analysis, parvovirus B19, influenza, CMV and Epstein-Barr virus appeared linked to several top co-occurrence clusters. CMV serostatus was the only immune exposure information available for the cohort. While some public TCRs were present in many individuals, most TCR sequences turned up only very rarely across donors. In the study, around 160 TCR beta chains were listed as associated with cytomegalovirus. In an earlier analysis of about 600 of the donors, most TCR beta V segments appeared in productive rearrangements about 90% or about 30% of the time, broadly matching IMGT annotations. A group of highly shared sequence variants was considered likely to be a technical artifact of the sequencing pipeline. This cohort had only TCR beta chains sequenced, and the lack of alpha or paired-chain data limited which features could be detected. A further reported finding was that TCR beta sequences accurately predicted the HLA-A and HLA-B alleles for most subjects in the first cohort. According to the authors, the approach could potentially be generalized to other disease states and immunological phenotypes. Cytomegalovirus status was reported to be diagnosed by the classifier with high specificity and sensitivity in both the original and validation cohorts. Compared with the roughly 670-donor mean, donors in an Asian-associated ancestry cluster had fewer N-insertions in productive TCRs, according to a later genetic analysis. Sequencing depth was assumed to be roughly uniform across donors in the presence/absence analyses, though that assumption may not hold. A later analysis found that TCR association rates varied across HLA loci, with DRB1 alleles showing the most associated TCRs and HLA-C alleles the fewest. A few of the identified cytomegalovirus-associated TCR beta chains were confirmed in vitro to be specific for cytomegalovirus antigens. A later analysis found that HLA-associated TCR beta chains were more clonally expanded and had lower generation probabilities than equally common non-associated chains. Because counts were too low, seventeen rarely observed V segments, including chromosome 9 orphons, were excluded from the earlier analysis of several hundred of the donors. Correlated functional status among segregating V segments might be attributable to linkage disequilibrium, but an unknown experimental factor could not be ruled out. Because HLA typing was missing for some donors at each locus, association tests included only the typed subset.

Libraries were prepared through the immunoSEQ multiplex PCR assay. A mixture of 60 forward primers for TCR Vbeta segments and 13 reverse primers for TCR Jbeta segments was used in the multiplex PCR. A multiplex PCR assay on genomic DNA amplified the CDR3 region of rearranged TCR beta genes. The Illumina HiSeq System was used to sequence the amplified TCR beta libraries as 87-base-pair reads. The paper's processing steps were these. A later analysis tallied tens of millions of unique TCR beta chains across the 610 or so repertoires, and approximately 12 million of those chains were shared by two or more donors. To remove PCR and sequencing errors, raw reads were error-corrected and collapsed into unique sequences using a nearest-neighbor algorithm that merged closely related sequences. To assign V, D and J gene segments, CDR3 sequences were aligned to IMGT reference sequences. For a sequence to be retained, a match of at least six nucleotides was required to both a V gene segment and a J gene segment. Rearrangements were called productive when the CDR3 lacked stop codons and stayed in frame with V and J; all others were non-productive. Following IMGT convention, CDR3 was defined as the stretch from the second conserved V-encoded cysteine to the conserved J-encoded phenylalanine. The earlier analysis of 587 of the donors excluded sequences that lacked an unambiguous match to a single V gene segment. In an earlier analysis of about 590 of the donors, a V segment was called functional when productive rearrangements were above 56.7%, and segregating when the standard deviation between donors exceeded 5%. A statistical classification framework was built to diagnose cytomegalovirus status from the catalog of TCR beta chain sequences. V and J gene assignment, in a later analysis, came from comparing TCR nucleotide sequences with IMGT/GENE-DB human TR gene sequences. In a later analysis, CDR3 sequences and most-parsimonious VDJ recombination scenarios were assigned using the TCRdist pipeline. In a later analysis, each TCR beta chain was defined by its CDR3 amino acid sequence together with its V-gene family, and reads without a unique V-gene family were excluded. As a way to deal with suspected cross-contamination and a sequencing artifact, a later analysis dropped 640 or so nucleotide sequences that were highly shared and had low generation probability. A later analysis calculated a clonal expansion index for each public chain from normalized within-repertoire ranks of inferred template counts. In a later analysis, generation probabilities were computed with a VDJ recombination model fitted to out-of-frame rearrangements, and the resulting probabilities were checked against IGoR. In a later analysis, TCR-TCR, TCR-HLA and TCR-CMV co-occurrence was scored with hypergeometric tests, and a repertoire-size bias correction was applied to TCR pairs. False discovery rates were estimated in a later analysis by permuting HLA or CMV assignments 20 times. In a later analysis, co-occurring TCRs were grouped with DBSCAN, and TCRdist sequence similarity was added when clustering was performed within HLA-allele-positive subsets. Repertoires with fewer than 30,000 or more than 120,000 public chains were left out of co-occurrence clustering, as were about five repertoires with anomalous nucleotide sharing. What TCRdb holds here is the immuneACCESS table cut down to in-frame rearrangements. Part of the clones is not present; checked against another copy, under half of the missing clones reflect an unresolved V gene, and the others are unexplained. The DNA gave D and trimming, while V, J and clone size come from that table. The sample includes under 200,000 clones, with approximately 82% observed a single time. The leading ten clones occupy just under 5% of the sample.

The cohort was made up of roughly 670 healthy bone marrow donors. All cohort members were sampled while nominally healthy, although unrecorded immune exposures were likely present. The donor was CMV seronegative and was included in the group of 352 seronegative cohort members. A peripheral blood sample was collected from each donor, and TCR beta sequencing was performed on peripheral blood mononuclear cells. Genomic DNA extraction from the blood cell samples was performed with the Qiagen DNeasy Blood Extraction Kit. Sample: PBMCs. The TCR originated in a male donor in good health and CMV-seronegative.

The nucleotide sequence reads TGTGCCAGCAGCTCGGGAGTAGGGGCCAACGTCCTGACTTTC. This sequence encodes CASSSGVGANVLTF. Rearrangement joined TRBV7-3 to TRBJ2-6; the D segment could be TRBD2, given 6 matching bases. V is pared back by 4 bases and J by 4 bases, with 8 bases lying between the germline termini. CDR1 is given as SGHTA and CDR2 as FQGTGA, both from the germline V gene. The CDR3, from cysteine to phenylalanine, totals 14 residues. CDR3 DNA only is kept here, 42 bases in frame from base 1.